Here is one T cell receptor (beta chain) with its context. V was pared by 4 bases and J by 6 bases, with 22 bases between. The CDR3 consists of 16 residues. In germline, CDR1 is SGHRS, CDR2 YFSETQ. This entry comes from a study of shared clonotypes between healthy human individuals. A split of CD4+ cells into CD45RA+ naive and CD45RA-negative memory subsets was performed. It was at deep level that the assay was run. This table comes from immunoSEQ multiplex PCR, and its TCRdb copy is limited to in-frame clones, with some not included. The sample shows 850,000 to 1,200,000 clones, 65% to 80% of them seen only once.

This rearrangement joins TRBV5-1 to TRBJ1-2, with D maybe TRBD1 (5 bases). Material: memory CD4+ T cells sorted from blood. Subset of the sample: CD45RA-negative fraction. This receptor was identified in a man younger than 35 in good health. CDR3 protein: CASSRTGQGGTDGYTF. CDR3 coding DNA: TGCGCCAGCAGCCGTACTGGGCAGGGCGGAACTGATGGCTACACCTTC. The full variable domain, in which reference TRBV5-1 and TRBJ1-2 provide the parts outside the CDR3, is KAGVTQTPRYLIKTRGQQVTLSCSPISGHRSVSWYQQTPGQGLQFLFEYFSETQRNKGNFPGRFSGRQFSNSRSEMNVSTLELGDSALYLCASSRTGQGGTDGYTFGSGTRLTVV.